The clone carrying this TCR beta chain was seen more than once but under ten times. Per the germline V gene, CDR1 is MDHEN and CDR2 is SYDVKM. This CDR3 region has 13 residues. V lost 5 bases and J lost 6, with 11 bases in between. The data are from a study of early T cells in non-severe SARS-CoV-2 infection. As for the study in general: The chains were unpaired, and the sequenced material was bulk RNA from unsorted whole blood.

Each CDR3 protein is one row after TCRdb ran MiXCR on the 5' RACE reads. The sample includes 60,000 to 70,000 distinct CDR3 sequences, around 6.5% seen only once; the top ten take 3.4%. The specimen comprised whole blood, sampled at baseline. The receptor's source is an adult who was a healthcare worker with PCR-confirmed SARS-CoV-2 infection or an uninfected control (not recorded which). The chain employs TRBV28 and TRBJ2-1; D uncertain. CDR3 amino acids: CASSPNIANEQFF. The CDR3 coding sequence is TGTGCCAGCAGTCCCAATATAGCCAATGAGCAGTTCTTC.